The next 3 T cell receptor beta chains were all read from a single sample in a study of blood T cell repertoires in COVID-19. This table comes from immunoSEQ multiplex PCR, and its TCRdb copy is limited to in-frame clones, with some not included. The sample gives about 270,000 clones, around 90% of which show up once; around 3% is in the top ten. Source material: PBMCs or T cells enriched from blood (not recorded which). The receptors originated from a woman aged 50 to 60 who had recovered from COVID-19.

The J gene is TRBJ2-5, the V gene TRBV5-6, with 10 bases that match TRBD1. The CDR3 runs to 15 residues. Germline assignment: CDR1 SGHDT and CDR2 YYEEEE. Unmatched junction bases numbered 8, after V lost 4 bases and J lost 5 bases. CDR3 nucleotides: TGTGCCAGCAGCACGACAGGGGGCGAAGAGGAGACCCAGTACTTC. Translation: CASSTTGGEEETQYF.

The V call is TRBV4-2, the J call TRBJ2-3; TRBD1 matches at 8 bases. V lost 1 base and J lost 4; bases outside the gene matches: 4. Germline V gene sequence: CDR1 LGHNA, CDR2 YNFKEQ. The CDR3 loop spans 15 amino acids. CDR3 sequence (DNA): TGTGCCAGCAGCCAAGGGCAGGGGGCCGCAGATACGCAGTATTTT. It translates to CASSQGQGAADTQYF.

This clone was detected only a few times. The CDR3 here is CASSLPMGTSGSSTDTQYF. In nucleotides, the CDR3 is TGTGCCAGCAGCTTACCCATGGGGACTAGCGGGAGTAGTACCGATACGCAGTATTTT. The chain is built from TRBV7-8 and TRBJ2-3, with 14 bases identical to TRBD2. The junction had 13 bases not matched to a gene; V was cut back by 2 bases and J by 6 bases. Germline V lookup: CDR1 SGHVS, CDR2 FQNEAQ. The CDR3 contains 19 residues. Variable domain in full (rest from reference TRBV7-8 and TRBJ2-3): GAGVSQSPRYKVAKRGQDVALRCDPISGHVSLFWYQQALGQGPEFLTYFQNEAQLDKSGLPSDRFFAERPEGSVSTLKIQRTQQEDSAVYLCASSLPMGTSGSSTDTQYFGPGTRLTVL.